This entry concerns a single T cell receptor (beta chain). No antigen is known for it. No much larger clone exists at a distance of one base, and base qualities are not known. The data belong to a study of OX40 agonist ivuxolimab in advanced cancers. A note on the overall study: Ivuxolimab was an agonistic, fully human IgG2 monoclonal antibody directed against OX40 (CD134), a costimulatory receptor. Partial responses occurred in three dose-escalation patients: two with cutaneous melanoma and one with hepatocellular carcinoma. Intravenous ivuxolimab was administered to patients every 2 weeks at six dose levels: 0.01, 0.1, 0.3, 1.5, 3 and 10 mg/kg. A male proportion of roughly 80% and a mean age of approximately 60 years, ranging from 23 to 79, were recorded for the dose-escalation cohort. Of the approximately 50 dose-escalation patients, hepatocellular carcinoma was present in about 20, melanoma in roughly 15, renal cell carcinoma in 9 and head and neck cancer in 9. Peripheral TCRbeta sequencing aimed to test whether ivuxolimab altered TCR sequence diversity and caused clonal T-cell expansion. The paper reports the monotherapy dose-escalation portion (N of about 50 patients) of the phase I ivuxolimab trial. Patients were allowed to have had prior anti-PD-1, anti-PD-L1 or anti-CTLA-4 therapy, and more than 30% of the dose-escalation patients had previously received checkpoint inhibitors. Study-level results and caveats: After ivuxolimab, more expanded clones were found on average in CD8+ T cells than in CD4+ T cells. Antigen specificity was not determined for the clonally expanded peripheral T cells. At doses of 0.1 to 3.0 mg/kg, clonal expansion of both CD4+ and CD8+ blood T cells was observed from baseline to week 6. Low levels of normalized T-cell clonal expansion were also seen in some patients who did not respond. In the 0.1-3.0 mg/kg groups, partial responders had among the lowest normalized peripheral clonal expansion, particularly in CD8+ T cells.

The trial excluded patients who had a history of autoimmune disease or who were on systemic immunosuppression. Peripheral blood for TCR sequencing was drawn from every dose cohort at baseline, at cycle 4 day 1 and at cycle 7 day 1. The samples were drawn from a first-in-human, open-label, multicenter phase I dose-escalation trial of ivuxolimab. Adults with locally advanced or metastatic melanoma, renal cell, hepatocellular, or head and neck squamous cell carcinoma were enrolled in the trial. Before TCR sequencing, CD4+ and CD8+ T cells were separately sorted from peripheral blood. Genomic DNA was isolated from the sorted cells so that the TCRbeta CDR3 region could be sequenced. The immunoSEQ Assay was used for sequencing of TCRbeta CDR3 regions. Entries here come from immuneACCESS through TCRdb and include only in-frame sequences with V and J called. Some clones fail to appear in such tables; in the studies checked, an unresolved V gene covers under half of the shortfall, and the cause of the remainder is unknown. Within this sample are about 100,000 clones, with around 94% of them counted one time only. 2% to 3% of the sample goes to the ten largest clones.

The sequence was collected from an adult with an advanced solid tumor such as melanoma, head and neck, liver or kidney cancer. The source material was CD4+ or CD8+ T cells sorted from blood, sampled in a trial of the OX40 agonist ivuxolimab.

The CDR3: CSARDSDTQYF. The sequenced DNA: TGCAGTGCTAGGGACTCCGATACGCAGTATTTT. Recombination joined TRBV20-1 with TRBJ2-3; TRBD2 might be the D gene, on 5 matching bases. Per the germline V gene (reference sequence), DFQATT is the CDR1 and SNEGSKA is the CDR2. The CDR3 has 11 amino acids, counting the end cysteine and phenylalanine. Just the 33-base CDR3 DNA is kept, in frame starting at base 1. V drops 3 bases and J drops 6 bases, leaving 7 bases in between.